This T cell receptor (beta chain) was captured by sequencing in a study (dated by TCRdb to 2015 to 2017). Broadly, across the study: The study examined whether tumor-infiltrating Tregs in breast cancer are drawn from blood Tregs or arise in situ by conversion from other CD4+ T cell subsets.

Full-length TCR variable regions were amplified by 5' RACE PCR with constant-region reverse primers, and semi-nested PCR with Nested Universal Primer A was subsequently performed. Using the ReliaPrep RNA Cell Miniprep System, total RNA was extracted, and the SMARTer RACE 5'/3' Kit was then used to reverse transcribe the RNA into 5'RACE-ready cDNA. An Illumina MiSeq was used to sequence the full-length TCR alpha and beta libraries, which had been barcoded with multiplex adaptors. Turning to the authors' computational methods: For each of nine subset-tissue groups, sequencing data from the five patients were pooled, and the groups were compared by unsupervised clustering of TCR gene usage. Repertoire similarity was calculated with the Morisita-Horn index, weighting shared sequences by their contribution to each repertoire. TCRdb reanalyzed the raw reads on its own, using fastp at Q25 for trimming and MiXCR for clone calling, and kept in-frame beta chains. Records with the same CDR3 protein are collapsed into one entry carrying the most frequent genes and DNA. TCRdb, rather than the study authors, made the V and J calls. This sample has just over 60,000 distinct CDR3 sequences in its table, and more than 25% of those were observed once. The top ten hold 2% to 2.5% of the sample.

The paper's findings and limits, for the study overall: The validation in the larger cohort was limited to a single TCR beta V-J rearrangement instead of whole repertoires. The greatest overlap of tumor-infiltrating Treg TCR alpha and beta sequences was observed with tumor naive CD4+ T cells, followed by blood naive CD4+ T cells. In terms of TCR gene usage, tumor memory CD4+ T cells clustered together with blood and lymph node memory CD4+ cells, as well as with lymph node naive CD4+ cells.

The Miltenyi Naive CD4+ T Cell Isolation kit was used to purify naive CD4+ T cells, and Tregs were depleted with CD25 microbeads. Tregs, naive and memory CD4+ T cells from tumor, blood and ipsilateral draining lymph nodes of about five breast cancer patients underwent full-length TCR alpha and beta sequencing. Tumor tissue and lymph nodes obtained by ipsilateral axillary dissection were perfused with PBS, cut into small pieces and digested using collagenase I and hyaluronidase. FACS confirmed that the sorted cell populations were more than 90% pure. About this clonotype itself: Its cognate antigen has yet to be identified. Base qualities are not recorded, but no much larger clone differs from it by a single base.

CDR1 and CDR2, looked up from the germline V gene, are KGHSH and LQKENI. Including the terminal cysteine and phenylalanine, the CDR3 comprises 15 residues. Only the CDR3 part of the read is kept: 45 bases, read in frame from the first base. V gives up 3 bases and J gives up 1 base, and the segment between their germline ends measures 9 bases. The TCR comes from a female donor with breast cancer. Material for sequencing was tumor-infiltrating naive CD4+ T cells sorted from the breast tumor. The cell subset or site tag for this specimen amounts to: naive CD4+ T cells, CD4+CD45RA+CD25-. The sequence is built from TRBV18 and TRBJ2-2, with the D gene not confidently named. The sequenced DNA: TGTGCCAGCTCACCTCCCCTAGAGAACACCGGGGAGCTGTTTTTT. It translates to CASSPPLENTGELFF.